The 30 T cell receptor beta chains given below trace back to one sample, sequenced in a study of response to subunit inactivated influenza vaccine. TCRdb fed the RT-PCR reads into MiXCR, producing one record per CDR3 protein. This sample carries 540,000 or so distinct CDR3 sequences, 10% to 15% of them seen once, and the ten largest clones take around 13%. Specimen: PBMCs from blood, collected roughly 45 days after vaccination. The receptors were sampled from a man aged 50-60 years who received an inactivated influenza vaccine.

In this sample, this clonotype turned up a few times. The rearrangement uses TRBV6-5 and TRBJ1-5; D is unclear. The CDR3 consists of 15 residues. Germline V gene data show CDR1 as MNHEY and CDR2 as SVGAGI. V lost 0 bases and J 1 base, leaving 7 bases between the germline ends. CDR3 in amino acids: CASSYSIWSNQPQHF. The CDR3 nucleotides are TGTGCCAGCAGTTACTCGATCTGGAGCAATCAGCCCCAGCATTTT.

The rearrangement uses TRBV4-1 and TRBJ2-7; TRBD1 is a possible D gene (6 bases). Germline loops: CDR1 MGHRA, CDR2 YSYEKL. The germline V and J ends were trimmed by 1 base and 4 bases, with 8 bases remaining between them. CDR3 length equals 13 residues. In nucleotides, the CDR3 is TGCGCCAGCAGCCAAGGACAGGATTACGAGCAGTACTTC. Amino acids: CASSQGQDYEQYF.

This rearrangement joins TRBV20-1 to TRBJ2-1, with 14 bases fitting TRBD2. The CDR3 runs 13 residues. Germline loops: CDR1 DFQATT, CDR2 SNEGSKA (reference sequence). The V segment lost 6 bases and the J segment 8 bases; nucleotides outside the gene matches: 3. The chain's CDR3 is CSAPGLAGDEQFF. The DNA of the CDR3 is TGCAGTGCCCCGGGACTAGCGGGGGATGAGCAGTTCTTC.

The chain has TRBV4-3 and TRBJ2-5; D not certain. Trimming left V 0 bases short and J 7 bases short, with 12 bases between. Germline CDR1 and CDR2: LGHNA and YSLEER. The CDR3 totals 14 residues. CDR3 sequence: CASSQDKWVATQYF. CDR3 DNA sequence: TGCGCCAGCAGCCAAGATAAGTGGGTAGCGACCCAGTACTTC.

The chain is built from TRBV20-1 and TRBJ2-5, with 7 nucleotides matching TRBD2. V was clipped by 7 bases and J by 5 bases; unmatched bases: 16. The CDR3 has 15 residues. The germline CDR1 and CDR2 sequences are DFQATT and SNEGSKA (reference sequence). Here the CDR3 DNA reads TGCAGTGTCAATCCTTCGGAGCGGGATGTGGAGACCCAGTACTTC. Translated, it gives CSVNPSERDVETQYF.

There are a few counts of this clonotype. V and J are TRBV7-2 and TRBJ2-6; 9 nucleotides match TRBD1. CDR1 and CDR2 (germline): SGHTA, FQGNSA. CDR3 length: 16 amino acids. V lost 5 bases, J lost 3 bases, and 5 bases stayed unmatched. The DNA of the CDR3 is TGTGCCAGCAGCATAAGACAGGGGGTTGGGGCCAACGTCCTGACTTTC. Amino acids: CASSIRQGVGANVLTF. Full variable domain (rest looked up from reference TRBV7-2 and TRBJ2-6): GAGVSQSPSNKVTEKGKDVELRCDPISGHTALYWYRQSLGQGLEFLIYFQGNSAPDKSGLPSDRFSAERTGGSVSTLTIQRTQQEDSAVYLCASSIRQGVGANVLTFGAGSRLTVL.

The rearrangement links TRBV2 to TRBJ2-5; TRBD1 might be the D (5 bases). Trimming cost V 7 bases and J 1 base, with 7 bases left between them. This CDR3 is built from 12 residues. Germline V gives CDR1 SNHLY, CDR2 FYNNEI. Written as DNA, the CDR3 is TGTGCCAGCACAGACAGCCAAGAGACCCAGTACTTC. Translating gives CASTDSQETQYF.

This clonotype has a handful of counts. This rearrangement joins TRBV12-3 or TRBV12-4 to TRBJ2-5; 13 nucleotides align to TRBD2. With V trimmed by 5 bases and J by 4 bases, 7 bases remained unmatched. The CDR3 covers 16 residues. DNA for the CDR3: TGTGCCAGCAGTCTACTAGCGGGGGGGCCGGGAGAGACCCAGTACTTC. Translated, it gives CASSLLAGGPGETQYF.

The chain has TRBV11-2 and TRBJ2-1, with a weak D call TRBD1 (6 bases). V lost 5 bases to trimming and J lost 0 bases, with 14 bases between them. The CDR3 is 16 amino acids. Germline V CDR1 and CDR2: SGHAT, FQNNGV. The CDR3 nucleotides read TGTGCCAGCAGCCGCTCCTGGGGGCGCTCCTACAATGAGCAGTTCTTC. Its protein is CASSRSWGRSYNEQFF.

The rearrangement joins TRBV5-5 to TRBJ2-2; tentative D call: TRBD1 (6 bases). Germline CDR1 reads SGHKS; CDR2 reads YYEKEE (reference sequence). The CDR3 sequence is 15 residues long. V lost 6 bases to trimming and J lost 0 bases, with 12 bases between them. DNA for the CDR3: TGTGCCAGCACCCTTGGGACACCGAACACCGGGGAGCTGTTTTTT. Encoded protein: CASTLGTPNTGELFF.

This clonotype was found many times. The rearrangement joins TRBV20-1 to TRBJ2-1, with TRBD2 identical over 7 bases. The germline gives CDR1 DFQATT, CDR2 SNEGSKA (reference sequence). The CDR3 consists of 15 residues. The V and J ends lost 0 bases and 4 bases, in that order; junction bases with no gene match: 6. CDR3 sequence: CSARDAASGYNEQFF. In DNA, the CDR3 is TGCAGTGCTAGAGATGCGGCTAGCGGTTACAATGAGCAGTTCTTC.

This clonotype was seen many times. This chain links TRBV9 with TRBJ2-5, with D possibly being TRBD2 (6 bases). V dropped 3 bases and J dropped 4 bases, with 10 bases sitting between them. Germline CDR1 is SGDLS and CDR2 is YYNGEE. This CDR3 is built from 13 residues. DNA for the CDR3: TGTGCCAGCAGCGAACTGGGGGGAGAGACCCAGTACTTC. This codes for CASSELGGETQYF.

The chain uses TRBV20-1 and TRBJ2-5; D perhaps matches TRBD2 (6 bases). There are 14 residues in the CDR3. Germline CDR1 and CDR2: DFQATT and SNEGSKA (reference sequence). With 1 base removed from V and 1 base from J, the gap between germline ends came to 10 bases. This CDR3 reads CSARVRELQETQYF. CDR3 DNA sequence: TGCAGTGCTAGAGTGCGGGAACTCCAAGAGACCCAGTACTTC.

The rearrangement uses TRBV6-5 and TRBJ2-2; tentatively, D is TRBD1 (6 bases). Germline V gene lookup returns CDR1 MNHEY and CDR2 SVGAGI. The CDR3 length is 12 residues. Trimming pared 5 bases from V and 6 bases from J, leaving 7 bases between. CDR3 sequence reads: CASSTGSGELFF. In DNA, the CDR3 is TGTGCCAGCAGTACAGGGTCCGGGGAGCTGTTTTTT.

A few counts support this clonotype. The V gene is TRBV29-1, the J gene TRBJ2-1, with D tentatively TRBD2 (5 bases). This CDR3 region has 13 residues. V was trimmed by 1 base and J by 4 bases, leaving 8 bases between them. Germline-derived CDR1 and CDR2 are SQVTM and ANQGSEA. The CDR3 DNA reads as TGCAGCGTTGAAGGACTAACATACAATGAGCAGTTCTTC. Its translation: CSVEGLTYNEQFF.

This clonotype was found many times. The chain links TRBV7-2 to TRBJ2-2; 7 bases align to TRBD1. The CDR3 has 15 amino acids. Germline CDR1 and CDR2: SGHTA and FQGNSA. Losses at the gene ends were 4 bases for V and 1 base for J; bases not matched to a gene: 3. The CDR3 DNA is TGTGCCAGCAGCTCGGACAGGAGGAACACCGGGGAGCTGTTTTTT. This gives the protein CASSSDRRNTGELFF.

In DNA, the CDR3 is TGTGCCAGCAGCAAACTGGTAGCAGATACGCAGTATTTT. It specifies CASSKLVADTQYF. The rearrangement links TRBV9 to TRBJ2-3, with D uncertain. Trimming left V 4 bases short and J 4 bases short, with 10 bases between. This CDR3 has 13 residues. Germline V gene sequence: CDR1 SGDLS, CDR2 YYNGEE.

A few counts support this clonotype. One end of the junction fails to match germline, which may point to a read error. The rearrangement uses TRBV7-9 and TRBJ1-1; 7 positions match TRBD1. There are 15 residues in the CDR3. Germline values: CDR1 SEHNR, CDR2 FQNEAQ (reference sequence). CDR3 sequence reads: CASSWGSGGDTEAVF. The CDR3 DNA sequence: TGTGCCAGCAGCTGGGGCTCAGGGGGAGACACTGAAGCTGTCTTT.

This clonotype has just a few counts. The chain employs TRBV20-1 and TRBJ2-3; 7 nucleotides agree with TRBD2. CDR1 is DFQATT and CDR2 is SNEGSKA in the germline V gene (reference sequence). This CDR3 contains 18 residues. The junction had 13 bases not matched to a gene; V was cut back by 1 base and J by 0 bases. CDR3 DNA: TGCAGTGCTAGAGCGCCAGCGACTAGCTCTCCTAGCACAGATACGCAGTATTTT. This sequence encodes CSARAPATSSPSTDTQYF.

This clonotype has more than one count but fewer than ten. CDR3: CASSLASGRTTGELFF. CDR3 sequence (DNA): TGTGCCAGCAGCTTAGCCTCGGGCAGGACCACCGGGGAGCTGTTTTTT. The chain couples TRBV7-8 to TRBJ2-2; D is uncertain. Germline V gene lookup returns CDR1 SGHVS and CDR2 FQNEAQ. The CDR3 contains 16 residues. V gave up 0 bases and J gave up 4 bases, with 12 bases separating them.

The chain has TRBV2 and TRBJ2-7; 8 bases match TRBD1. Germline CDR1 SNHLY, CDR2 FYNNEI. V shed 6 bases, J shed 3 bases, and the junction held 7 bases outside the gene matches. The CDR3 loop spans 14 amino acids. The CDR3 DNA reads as TGTGCCAGCAGCGCACTGGACAGGGTCTACGAGCAGTACTTC. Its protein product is CASSALDRVYEQYF.

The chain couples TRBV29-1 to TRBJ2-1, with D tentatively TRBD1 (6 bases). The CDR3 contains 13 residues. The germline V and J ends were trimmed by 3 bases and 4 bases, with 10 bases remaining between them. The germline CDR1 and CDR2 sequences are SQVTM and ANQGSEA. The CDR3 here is CSVDRGEYNEQFF. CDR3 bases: TGCAGCGTTGACAGGGGTGAATACAATGAGCAGTTCTTC.

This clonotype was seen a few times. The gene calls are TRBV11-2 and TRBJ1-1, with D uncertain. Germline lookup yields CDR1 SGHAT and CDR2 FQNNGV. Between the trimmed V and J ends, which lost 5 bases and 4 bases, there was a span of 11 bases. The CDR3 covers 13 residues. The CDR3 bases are TGTGCCAGCAGCCCGGCCCTTGGCACTGAAGCTTTCTTT. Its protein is CASSPALGTEAFF.

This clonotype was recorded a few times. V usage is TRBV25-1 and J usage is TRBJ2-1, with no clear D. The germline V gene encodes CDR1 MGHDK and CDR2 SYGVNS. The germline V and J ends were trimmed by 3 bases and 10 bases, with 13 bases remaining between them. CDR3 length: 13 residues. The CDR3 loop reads CASSEVGSWEQFF. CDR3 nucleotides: TGTGCCAGCAGTGAGGTAGGCAGCTGGGAGCAGTTCTTC.

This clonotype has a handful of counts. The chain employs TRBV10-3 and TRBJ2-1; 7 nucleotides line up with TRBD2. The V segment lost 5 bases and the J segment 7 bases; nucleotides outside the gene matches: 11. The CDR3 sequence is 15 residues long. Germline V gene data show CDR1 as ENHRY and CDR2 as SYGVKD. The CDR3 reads CAISRVAGEGNEQFF. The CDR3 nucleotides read TGTGCCATCAGTAGGGTTGCGGGAGAGGGAAATGAGCAGTTCTTC.

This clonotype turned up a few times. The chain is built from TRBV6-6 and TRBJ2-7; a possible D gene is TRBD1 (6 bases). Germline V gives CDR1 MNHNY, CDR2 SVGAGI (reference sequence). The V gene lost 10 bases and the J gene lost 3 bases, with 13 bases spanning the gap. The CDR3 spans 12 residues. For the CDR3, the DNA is TGTGCCATAGGGGGACACCGCTACGAGCAGTACTTC. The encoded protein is CAIGGHRYEQYF.

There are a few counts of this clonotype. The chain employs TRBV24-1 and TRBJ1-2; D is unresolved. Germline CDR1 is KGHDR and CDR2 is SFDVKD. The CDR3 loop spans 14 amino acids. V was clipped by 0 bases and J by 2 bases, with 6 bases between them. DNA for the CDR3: TGTGCCACCAGTGATTTGGGGAGAAACTATGGCTACACCTTC. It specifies CATSDLGRNYGYTF.

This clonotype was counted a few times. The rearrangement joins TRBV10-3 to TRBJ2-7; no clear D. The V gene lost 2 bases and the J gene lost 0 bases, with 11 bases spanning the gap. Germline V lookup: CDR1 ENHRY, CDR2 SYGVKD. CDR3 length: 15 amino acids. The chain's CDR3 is CAISETGRRSYEQYF. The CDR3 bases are TGTGCCATCAGTGAGACTGGACGGCGCTCCTACGAGCAGTACTTC.

The CDR3 DNA sequence: TGTGCCAGCAGCTATACCCCGAAGAATGAAAAACTGTTTTTT. Its translation: CASSYTPKNEKLFF. The gene calls are TRBV6-5 and TRBJ1-4, with D unresolved. The CDR3 is 14 residues long. Trimming stripped 6 bases from V and 5 bases from J, with 13 bases between. Germline assignment: CDR1 MNHEY and CDR2 SVGAGI.

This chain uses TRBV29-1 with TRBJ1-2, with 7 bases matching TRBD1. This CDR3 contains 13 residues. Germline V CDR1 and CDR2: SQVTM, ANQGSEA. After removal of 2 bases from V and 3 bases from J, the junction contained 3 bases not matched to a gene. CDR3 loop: CSVELGGYYGYTF. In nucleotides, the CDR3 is TGCAGCGTTGAATTAGGGGGCTACTATGGCTACACCTTC.